The sample holds a few counts of the clone carrying this TCR beta chain. Methods used by the authors: Nucleated cell number was recorded as an estimate derived from reference gene primer amplification. TCRdb keeps only in-frame clones here, not all; method: immunoSEQ multiplex PCR. V and J calls and clone size are those listed in that table; D and trimming were worked out from the DNA. The repertoire holds roughly 160,000 clones, with 79% as singletons. The data were taken from a study of blood T cell repertoires in COVID-19. The trim removed 5 bases at V and 2 bases at J, leaving 3 bases unmatched. CDR3 length equals 16 residues. In germline, CDR1 is SNHLY, CDR2 FYNNEI.

This sequence originates from an older woman with COVID-19, enrolled during active disease. What was sequenced was peripheral blood. V and J are TRBV2 and TRBJ2-6; TRBD1 agrees at 10 bases. DNA for the CDR3: TGTGCCAGCAGTAAGACAGGGGGCCCTGGGGCCAACGTCCTGACTTTC. It specifies CASSKTGGPGANVLTF.